Following are 4 T cell receptor beta chains from one sample sequenced in a study of CD8 T cells in Susac syndrome. When the RNA was reverse transcribed, random hexamers were used with an input of roughly 0.45 to 1 ug. TCRdb re-analysed the immunoSEQ multiplex PCR reads in MiXCR, keeping a single row per CDR3 protein. The table has roughly 200,000 distinct CDR3 sequences, roughly nine tenths seen once; the top ten hold 0.087%. What was sequenced was CD4+ T cells from PBMCs. Every receptor here comes from a human donor with Susac syndrome.

The V call is TRBV20-1, the J call TRBJ2-2; TRBD2 matches 12 bases. The length of the CDR3 is 16 residues. J gave up 2 bases and V 6 bases, and 7 bases lay outside the gene matches. Germline CDR1 and CDR2: DFQATT and SNEGSKA (reference sequence). The CDR3 protein is CSARLAGVLNTGELFF. The CDR3 DNA follows: TGCAGTGCGCGACTAGCGGGGGTCCTTAACACCGGGGAGCTGTTTTTT.

This rearrangement joins TRBV20-1 to TRBJ2-5; 10 bases are shared with TRBD2. V gave up 1 base and J gave up 5 bases; unmatched junction bases: 13. The CDR3 is 17 residues long. CDR1 DFQATT and CDR2 SNEGSKA come from the germline V gene (reference sequence). CDR3 nucleotides: TGCAGTGCTAGAGGACACATAGCGGGGGGTGGCTCGGAGACCCAGTACTTC. Translating it yields CSARGHIAGGGSETQYF.

V usage is TRBV2 and J usage is TRBJ2-3; D not certain. Trimming stripped 6 bases from V and 5 bases from J, with 9 bases between. The germline CDR1 and CDR2 sequences are SNHLY and FYNNEI. The CDR3 totals 12 residues. The CDR3 sequence is CASSVTEDTQYF. Written as DNA, the CDR3 is TGTGCCAGCAGCGTGACTGAAGATACGCAGTATTTT.

The J gene is TRBJ2-1, the V gene TRBV24-1, with D possibly being TRBD1 (5 bases). In germline, CDR1 is KGHDR, CDR2 SFDVKD. The CDR3 consists of 15 residues. V was cut by 4 bases and J by 3 bases, with 12 bases left in between. The DNA for the CDR3 is TGTGCCACCAGTGAGACGGACACCATCTACAATGAGCAGTTCTTC. Translated: CATSETDTIYNEQFF.